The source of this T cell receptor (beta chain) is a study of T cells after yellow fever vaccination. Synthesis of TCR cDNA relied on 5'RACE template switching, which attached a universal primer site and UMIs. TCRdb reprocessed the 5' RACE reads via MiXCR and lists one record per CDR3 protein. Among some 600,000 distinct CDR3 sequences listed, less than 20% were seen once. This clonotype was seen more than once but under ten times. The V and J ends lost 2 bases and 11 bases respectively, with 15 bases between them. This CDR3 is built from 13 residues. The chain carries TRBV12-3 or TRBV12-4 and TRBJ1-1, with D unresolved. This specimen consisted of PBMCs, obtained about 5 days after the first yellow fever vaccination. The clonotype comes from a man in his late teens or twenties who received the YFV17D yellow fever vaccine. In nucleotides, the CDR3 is TGTGCCAGCAGTTTACTGGGCGCAGAATTCGCTTTCTTT. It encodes CASSLLGAEFAFF.